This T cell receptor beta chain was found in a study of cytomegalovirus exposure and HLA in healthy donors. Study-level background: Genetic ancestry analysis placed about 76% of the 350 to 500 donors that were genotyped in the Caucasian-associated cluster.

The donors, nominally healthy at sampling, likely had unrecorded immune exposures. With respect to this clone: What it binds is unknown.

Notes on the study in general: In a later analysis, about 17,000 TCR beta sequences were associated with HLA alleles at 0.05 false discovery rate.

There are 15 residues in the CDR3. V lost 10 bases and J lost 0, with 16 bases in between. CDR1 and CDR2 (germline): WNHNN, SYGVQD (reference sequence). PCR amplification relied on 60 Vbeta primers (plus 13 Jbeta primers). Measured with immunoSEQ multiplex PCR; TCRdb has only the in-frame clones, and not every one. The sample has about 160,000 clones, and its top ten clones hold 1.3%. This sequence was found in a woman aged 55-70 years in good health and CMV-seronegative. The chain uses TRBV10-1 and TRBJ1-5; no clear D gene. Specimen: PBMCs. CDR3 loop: CATPLKTNSNQPQHF. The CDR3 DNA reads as TGCGCCACCCCCCTGAAGACTAATAGCAATCAGCCCCAGCATTTT.